The entry below gives a single T cell receptor (beta chain) sequence along with its context. The antigen this receptor binds is unknown. Per-base qualities were not stored, and no clone one base away is much larger. Within the sample, other DNA sequences also encode this same CDR3. The germline ends are 7 bases apart after V is trimmed by 3 bases and J by 2 bases. The germline V gene supplies CDR1 KGHSH and CDR2 LQKENI. The cysteine opens and the phenylalanine closes a CDR3 of 13 amino acids. The CDR3 DNA has 39 bases and is translated from base 1. This record belongs to a study of beta chain features in type 1 diabetes (dated by TCRdb to the late 2010s). Looking at the study overall: No differences in mean age, gender distribution, total cell number or subset yield were found between patients and healthy donors. The study compared the TCRB repertoires of sorted circulating CD4+ T cell subsets in recently diagnosed type 1 diabetes patients with those in matched healthy donors. A total of approximately 100 million sorted cells were examined across all samples, and the number of cells per subset was strongly correlated with RNA yield. Regulatory and stem cell-like memory subsets were obtained from only 8 patients and roughly eight healthy donors, while naive and central memory subsets were obtained from all 28 donors.

Study-level results and caveats: Sequencing cDNA rather than genomic DNA could over-represent highly expressing activated cells, although activation and CD3 levels did not differ between groups. PCR may preferentially amplify shorter templates, but because patient and control samples were amplified and corrected together, any resulting skew would affect both groups equally. Only small numbers of individuals were included in the HLA sub-analyses, which left unresolved whether HLA type had any influence on TCRB rearrangement. The naive, central memory and regulatory TCRB repertoires appeared to resemble one another more closely among patients than among healthy donors. At VDJ recombination sites, patients with type 1 diabetes made fewer insertions and deleted more nucleotides, a pattern implying thymic rearrangement abnormalities. In all four CD4+ subsets, TCRB CDR3 length was moderately but significantly shorter in type 1 diabetes patients.

All of the isolated RNA was reverse transcribed with the High Capacity cDNA Reverse Transcription Kit, so expressed TCRB transcripts were sequenced. Deep immunoSEQ sequencing was applied to naive, central memory and regulatory T cell samples, giving an average of roughly 3.5 million total reads per sample. Sorted cells were lysed in RLT buffer and RNA was extracted with DNase-treated RNeasy Micro or Mini kits, depending on cell number. To prevent cross-contamination, every cell subset was processed on its own, while patient and healthy donor samples were processed together. The immunoSEQ multiplex PCR was used to amplify TCRB sequences from cDNA, generating 87-bp fragments that spanned the CDR3 region. The amplicons were sequenced using the Illumina HiSeq platform. The paper's processing steps were these. PCR bias was computationally corrected using synthetic template baselines, reads within Hamming distance 2 were collapsed, and singletons that could not be merged were discarded. Reads were aligned against IMGT to assign V, D and J genes, CDR3 length and insertions or deletions at six rearrangement sites. Within each subset, clonotype counts were normalized to the number of sorted cells before true diversity and Gini coefficients were calculated with the tcR R package. Repertoire sharing was quantified using the overlap coefficient calculated on TCRB nucleotide sequences. As a proxy for the pre-selection repertoire, out-of-frame TCRB sequences from naive cells were analyzed. TCRdb's version of the immuneACCESS table is confined to in-frame rearrangements and falls short of the full clone set. An unresolved V gene accounts for under half of the shortfall where checked; the remainder is of unknown origin. Clone size and the V and J calls come from that table; the DNA yielded D and trimming. This sample gives hundreds of thousands of clones in total; around 15% of them show up just once. The top ten hold 0.035% to 0.04% of the sample.

A single peripheral blood draw of 90 to 150 mL on average was collected from each donor into heparinised tubes. A BD FACSAria II was used to sort naive, central memory, regulatory and stem cell-like memory CD4+ T cells with a panel that included CD45RO, CCR7, CD25, CD127, CD95 and CD27. Purity was above 95% for every sorted population. PBMCs were separated immediately by Lymphoprep density gradient centrifugation and were stained directly, without being cultured. To minimize batch effects, samples were stained and sorted in pairs, one healthy donor with one patient per experiment. This sequence uses TRBV18 and TRBJ2-5; the D gene cannot be named for sure. The sequencing sample was made of naive CD4+ T cells from blood. What the cell subset or site label conveys for this sample: true naive CD4+ T cells. The origin of this receptor is a man between 18 and 35 years old with type 1 diabetes. This receptor has the CDR3 CASSPGHQETQYF. The nucleotide sequence reads TGTGCCAGCTCACCGGGTCATCAAGAGACCCAGTACTTC.